The next 8 T cell receptor beta chains were all read from a single sample in a study of blood T cells in healthy people across ages. Using a J-beta primer mix together with a sample-barcoded 5' primer, a second PCR was run for roughly 6 to 12 cycles. One entry per CDR3 protein, called by TCRdb with MiXCR from the 5' RACE reads. The sample lists hundreds of thousands of distinct CDR3 sequences, under 70% occurring once. Sequencing used blood. The receptor set was obtained from a man in his sixties in good health.

The CDR3 sequence: CASSGRGPTNSPLHF. The CDR3 nucleotides read TGTGCCAGCAGTGGCAGGGGGCCCACGAATTCACCCCTCCACTTT. The gene calls are TRBV2 and TRBJ1-6; 8 nucleotides match TRBD1. Germline values: CDR1 SNHLY, CDR2 FYNNEI. CDR3 length equals 15 residues. Germline trimming cut 4 bases from V and 7 bases from J; bases unmatched to any gene: 6.

This sequence joins TRBV15 and TRBJ2-2; D is uncertain. Germline CDR1 LNHNV, CDR2 YYDKDF (reference sequence). Trimming pared 2 bases from V and 2 bases from J, leaving 6 bases between. CDR3 length: 14 residues. CDR3 sequence: CATSRQVNTGELFF. The CDR3 nucleotides are TGTGCCACCAGCAGACAGGTCAACACCGGGGAGCTGTTTTTT. The whole variable domain, filled in from reference TRBV15 and TRBJ2-2, reads DAMVIQNPRYQVTQFGKPVTLSCSQTLNHNVMYWYQQKSSQAPKLLFHYYDKDFNNEADTPDNFQSRRPNTSFCFLDIRSPGLGDTAMYLCATSRQVNTGELFFGEGSRLTVL.

This clonotype was recorded once. The chain joins TRBV5-1 to TRBJ2-1; D might be TRBD2 (7 bases). CDR3 length equals 16 residues. Trimming left V 3 bases short and J 6 bases short, with 19 bases between. CDR1 SGHRS and CDR2 YFSETQ come from the germline V gene. The CDR3 DNA is TGCGCCAGCAGCTCGTACATAAGGGGGGGAGGCAATGAGCAGTTCTTC. Encoded protein: CASSSYIRGGGNEQFF.

This clonotype is a singleton in its sample. The V call is TRBV7-9, the J call TRBJ2-1; TRBD2 matches 8 bases. The CDR3 contains 15 residues. V lost 8 bases and J lost 8; bases outside the gene matches: 14. CDR1 and CDR2 from the germline V gene are SEHNR and FQNEAQ (reference sequence). The CDR3 nucleotides are TGTGCCAGCCACGAATTTGCGGGAGGCCTCGATGAGCAGTTCTTC. It codes for CASHEFAGGLDEQFF.

V gene TRBV5-1 combines with J gene TRBJ2-7; a weak D match, TRBD1 (5 bases). Germline V gene lookup returns CDR1 SGHRS and CDR2 YFSETQ. Trimming took off 0 bases at V and 2 bases at J, with 15 bases between the two ends. The CDR3 is made up of 16 amino acids. CDR3 bases: TGCGCCAGCAGCTTGGAGGGGCTAGAAACCGCCTACGAGCAGTACTTC. As protein: CASSLEGLETAYEQYF.

The genes are TRBV28 and TRBJ2-1; a weak D match, TRBD2 (5 bases). Trimming shortened V by 6 bases and J by 7 bases, and 10 bases separated the two germline ends. This CDR3 contains 12 residues. In germline, CDR1 is MDHEN, CDR2 SYDVKM. The CDR3 DNA reads TGTGCCAGCAGGGGTCCGGGGAATGAGCAGTTCTTC. Translation: CASRGPGNEQFF. The entire variable domain, with the rest obtained from reference TRBV28 and TRBJ2-1, is as follows: DVKVTQSSRYLVKRTGEKVFLECVQDMDHENMFWYRQDPGLGLRLIYFSYDVKMKEKGDIPEGYSVSREKKERFSLILESASTNQTSMYLCASRGPGNEQFFGPGTRLTVL.

CDR3 amino acids: CASSDQNYGYTF. The CDR3 DNA reads as TGTGCCAGCAGCGATCAGAACTATGGCTACACCTTC. The J gene is TRBJ1-2, the V gene TRBV9, with no clear D. The CDR3 extends over 12 amino acids. The germline CDR1 and CDR2 sequences are SGDLS and YYNGEE. The V gene lost 3 bases and the J gene lost 2 bases, with 5 bases spanning the gap. The full variable domain, completed using reference TRBV9 and TRBJ1-2, is DSGVTQTPKHLITATGQRVTLRCSPRSGDLSVYWYQQSLDQGLQFLIQYYNGEERAKGNILERFSAQQFPDLHSELNLSSLELGDSALYFCASSDQNYGYTFGSGTRLTVV.

This chain connects TRBV7-6 to TRBJ2-7, with 7 bases matching TRBD2. V lost 5 bases and J lost 4; bases outside the gene matches: 11. Per germline, CDR1 SGHVS and CDR2 FNYEAQ. The length of the CDR3 is 15 residues. CDR3 sequence reads: CASSPRLAPGYEQYF. The CDR3 DNA reads TGTGCCAGCAGCCCGCGACTAGCCCCTGGGTACGAGCAGTACTTC.